This TCR beta chain appears in the sequencing data of a study of T cell responses to AZD1222 COVID-19 vaccine. Study conclusions and caveats: The donor group comprised mostly white British people and more females; the analysis possibly underestimated clonal diversity. Samples come after the peak T cell response, not at day 14. Close to half of all spike-specific TCRs reportedly target regions of the variants that are unmutated. Spike as a whole was targeted by vaccine-associated CD4 TCRs, dominant at 160-218 and 743-854.

In the case of this clone: The antigen remains unidentified.

Profiling relied on immunoSEQ multiplex PCR, and the TCRdb table lists in-frame clones only, not all of them. The sample yields 85,000 to 120,000 clones, roughly 88% seen once. The sequencing used peripheral blood, collected on day 0 of AZD1222 vaccination. The TCR comes from an adult in good health.

DNA for the CDR3: TGTGCCAGCAGTTTACTAGGGGCGGGAGGGCCTAACGAGCAGTACTTC. This codes for CASSLLGAGGPNEQYF. This chain uses TRBV28 with TRBJ2-7; 9 positions match TRBD2. Trimming cost V 2 bases and J 5 bases; bases outside gene matches: 10. Germline V gene data show CDR1 as MDHEN and CDR2 as SYDVKM. CDR3 length: 16 amino acids.